In this sample, the clone carrying this TCR beta chain turned up many times. What it recognizes is unknown. These data are taken from a study of T cell repertoires in cytomegalovirus infection. Whole-study findings and limits: What dominated the ex vivo response were HLA-C-restricted CMV-specific TCR beta clonotypes.

MiXCR was run by TCRdb on the reads, yielding one entry per CDR3 protein. The sample has 250,000 or so distinct CDR3 sequences, about 15% seen once; the top ten hold around half. The sample consisted of CD8+ T cells from PBMCs. This receptor was obtained from a human donor in good health (CMV status not recorded). Some clones in this sample may be carry-over from other donors' samples.

CDR3 loop: CAARAGTGRAGELFF. The DNA of the CDR3 is TGTGCCGCCCGGGCGGGGACAGGGAGGGCCGGGGAGCTGTTTTTT. The chain couples TRBV19 to TRBJ2-2, with TRBD1 identical over 9 bases. CDR3 size: 15 residues. The junction had 13 bases not matched to a gene; V was cut back by 11 bases and J by 6 bases. CDR1 and CDR2 from the germline V gene are LNHDA and SQIVND (reference sequence). The full variable domain, its missing parts supplied by reference TRBV19 and TRBJ2-2, is DGGITQSPKYLFRKEGQNVTLSCEQNLNHDAMYWYRQDPGQGLRLIYYSQIVNDFQKGDIAEGYSVSREKKESFPLTVTSAQKNPTAFYLCAARAGTGRAGELFFGEGSRLTVL.